This T cell receptor (beta chain) stems from a study of technical replicates of blood from a few donors. Only in-frame clones appear in the TCRdb table, and some are missing; sequencing was by immunoSEQ multiplex PCR. The data show tens of thousands of clones, roughly 94% seen once. The V segment lost 7 bases and the J segment 4 bases; nucleotides outside the gene matches: 5. The CDR3 has 13 amino acids. Germline loops: CDR1 MNHEY, CDR2 SMNVEV (reference sequence). The sample comprised T cells isolated from PBMCs. This TCR came from a human donor in good health. The chain couples TRBV27 to TRBJ1-2, with 8 bases matching TRBD1. Here the CDR3 DNA reads TGTGCCAGCACCCGGACAGGGAGCTATGGCTACACCTTC. This gives the protein CASTRTGSYGYTF.